The T cell receptor (beta chain) under discussion was sequenced for a study of blood T cells in healthy people across ages. For the second PCR, which ran for roughly 6 to 12 cycles, a sample-barcoded 5' primer and a J-beta primer mix were used. TCRdb processed the 5' RACE reads anew with MiXCR; each CDR3 protein has one entry. This table has 1.5 million to 1.9 million distinct CDR3 sequences, approximately 43% appearing once. Study observations and caveats: With age, beta diversity per million T cells declined roughly linearly, significantly by 35 to 40.

In regard to this clonotype: Its antigen is unknown.

From germline, CDR1 is SQVTM and CDR2 ANQGSEA. The CDR3 contains 14 residues. The junction had 8 bases not matched to a gene; V was cut back by 7 bases and J by 3 bases. The chain is built from TRBV29-1 and TRBJ2-3; 9 nucleotides match TRBD2. The sequencing input was blood. This receptor was obtained from a woman between 18 and 30 years old in good health. DNA of the CDR3: TGCAGCGGCGATAGCGGGAGTGTAACAGATACGCAGTATTTT. It specifies CSGDSGSVTDTQYF.